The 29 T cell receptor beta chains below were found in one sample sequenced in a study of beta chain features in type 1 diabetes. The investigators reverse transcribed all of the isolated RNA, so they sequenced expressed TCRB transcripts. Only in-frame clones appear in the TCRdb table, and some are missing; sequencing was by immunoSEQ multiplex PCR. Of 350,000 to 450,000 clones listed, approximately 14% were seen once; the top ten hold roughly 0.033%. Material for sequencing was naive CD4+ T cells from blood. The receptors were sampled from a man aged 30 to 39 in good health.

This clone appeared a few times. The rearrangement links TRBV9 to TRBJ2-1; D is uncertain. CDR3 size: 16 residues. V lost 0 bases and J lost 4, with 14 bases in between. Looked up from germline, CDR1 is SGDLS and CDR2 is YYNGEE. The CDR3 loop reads CASSVGSSSLYNEQFF. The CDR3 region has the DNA TGTGCCAGCAGCGTAGGCTCTTCCTCACTTTACAATGAGCAGTTCTTC.

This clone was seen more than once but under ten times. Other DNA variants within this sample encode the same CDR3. This chain's CDR3 is CAWTSGRSYNEQFF. The CDR3 DNA is TGTGCCTGGACAAGCGGGCGGTCCTACAATGAGCAGTTCTTC. The gene calls are TRBV30 and TRBJ2-1; a possible D gene is TRBD2 (6 bases). The germline V gene has CDR1 GTSNPN and CDR2 SVGIG (reference sequence). V lost 4 bases, J lost 1 base, and 11 bases lay in between. The CDR3 has 14 amino acids. The whole variable domain, remainder taken from reference TRBV30 and TRBJ2-1, is SQTIHQWPATLVQPVGSPLSLECTVEGTSNPNLYWYRQAAGRGLQLLFYSVGIGQISSEVPQNLSASRPQDRQFILSSKKLLLSDSGFYLCAWTSGRSYNEQFFGPGTRLTVL.

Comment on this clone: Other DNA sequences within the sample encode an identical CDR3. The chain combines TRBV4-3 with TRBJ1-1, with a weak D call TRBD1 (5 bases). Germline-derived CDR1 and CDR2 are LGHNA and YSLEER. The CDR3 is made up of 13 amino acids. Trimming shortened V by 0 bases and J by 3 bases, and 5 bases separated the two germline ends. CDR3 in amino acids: CASSQDRDTEAFF. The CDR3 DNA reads TGCGCCAGCAGCCAAGACAGGGACACTGAAGCTTTCTTT.

CDR3 loop: CSVRREETQYF. The CDR3 region has the DNA TGCAGTGTAAGGCGGGAAGAGACCCAGTACTTC. V usage is TRBV20-1 and J usage is TRBJ2-5; weak D call: TRBD2 (5 bases). CDR1 is DFQATT, CDR2 SNEGSKA, per germline (reference sequence). Between the trimmed V and J ends, which lost 7 bases and 3 bases, there was a span of 9 bases. The CDR3 has 11 amino acids.

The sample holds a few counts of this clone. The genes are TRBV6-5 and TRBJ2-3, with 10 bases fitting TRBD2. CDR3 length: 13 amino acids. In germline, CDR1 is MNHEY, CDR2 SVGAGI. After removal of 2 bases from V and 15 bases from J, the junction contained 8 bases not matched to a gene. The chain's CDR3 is CASSYTLAGVPYF. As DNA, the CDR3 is TGTGCCAGCAGTTACACCCTAGCGGGGGTGCCTTATTTT.

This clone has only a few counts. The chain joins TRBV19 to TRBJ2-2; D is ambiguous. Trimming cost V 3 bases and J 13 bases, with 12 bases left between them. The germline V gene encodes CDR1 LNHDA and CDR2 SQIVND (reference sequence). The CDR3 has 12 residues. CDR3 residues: CASSIPEPRLFF. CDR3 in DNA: TGTGCCAGTAGTATCCCCGAACCTCGGCTGTTTTTT.

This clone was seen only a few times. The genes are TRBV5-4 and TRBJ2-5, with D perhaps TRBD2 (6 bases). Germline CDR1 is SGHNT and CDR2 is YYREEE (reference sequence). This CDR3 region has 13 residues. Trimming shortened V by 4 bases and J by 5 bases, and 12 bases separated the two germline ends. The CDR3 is CASSVGGAETQYF. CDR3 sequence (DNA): TGTGCCAGCAGCGTGGGGGGTGCGGAGACCCAGTACTTC.

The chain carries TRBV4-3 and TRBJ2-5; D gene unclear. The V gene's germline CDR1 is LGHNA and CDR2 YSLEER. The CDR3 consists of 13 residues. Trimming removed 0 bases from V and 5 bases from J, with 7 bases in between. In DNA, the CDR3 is TGCGCCAGCAGCCAAGAACTGTGGGAGACCCAGTACTTC. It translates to CASSQELWETQYF.

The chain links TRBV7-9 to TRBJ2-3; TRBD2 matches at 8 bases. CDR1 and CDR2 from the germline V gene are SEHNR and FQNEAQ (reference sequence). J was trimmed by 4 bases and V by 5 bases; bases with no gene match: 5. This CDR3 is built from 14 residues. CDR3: CASSGLAAPDTQYF. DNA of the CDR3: TGTGCCAGCAGCGGACTAGCCGCCCCAGATACGCAGTATTTT. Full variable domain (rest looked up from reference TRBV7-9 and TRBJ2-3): DTGVSQNPRHKITKRGQNVTFRCDPISEHNRLYWYRQTLGQGPEFLTYFQNEAQLEKSRLLSDRFSAERPKGSFSTLEIQRTEQGDSAMYLCASSGLAAPDTQYFGPGTRLTVL.

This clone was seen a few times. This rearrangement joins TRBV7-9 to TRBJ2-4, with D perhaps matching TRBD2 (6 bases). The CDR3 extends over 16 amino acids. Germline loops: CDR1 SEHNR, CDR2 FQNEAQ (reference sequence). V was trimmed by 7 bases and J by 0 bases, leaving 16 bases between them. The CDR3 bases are TGTGCCAGCAACAACCTCGGAGCGGGAGCCAAAAACATTCAGTACTTC. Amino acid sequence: CASNNLGAGAKNIQYF. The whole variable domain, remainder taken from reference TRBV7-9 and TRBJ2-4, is DTGVSQNPRHKITKRGQNVTFRCDPISEHNRLYWYRQTLGQGPEFLTYFQNEAQLEKSRLLSDRFSAERPKGSFSTLEIQRTEQGDSAMYLCASNNLGAGAKNIQYFGAGTRLSVL.

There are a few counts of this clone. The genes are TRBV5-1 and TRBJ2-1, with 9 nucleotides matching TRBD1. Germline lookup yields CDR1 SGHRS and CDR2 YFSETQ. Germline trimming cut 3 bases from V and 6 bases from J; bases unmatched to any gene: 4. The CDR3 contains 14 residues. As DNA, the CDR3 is TGCGCCAGCAGCTGGGGACAGGGCCTCAATGAGCAGTTCTTC. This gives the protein CASSWGQGLNEQFF.

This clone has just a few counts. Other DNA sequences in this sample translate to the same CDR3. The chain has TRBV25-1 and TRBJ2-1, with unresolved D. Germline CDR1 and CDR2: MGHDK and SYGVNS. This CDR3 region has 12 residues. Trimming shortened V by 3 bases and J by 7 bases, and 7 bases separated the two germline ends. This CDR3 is CASSDLMNEQFF. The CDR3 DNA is TGTGCCAGCAGTGACCTTATGAATGAGCAGTTCTTC.

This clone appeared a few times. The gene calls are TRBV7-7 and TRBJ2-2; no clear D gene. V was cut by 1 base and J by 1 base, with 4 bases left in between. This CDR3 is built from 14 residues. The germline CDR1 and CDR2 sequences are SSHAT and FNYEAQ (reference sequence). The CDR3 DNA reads TGTGCCAGCAGCTTAGAGGGGAACACCGGGGAGCTGTTTTTT. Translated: CASSLEGNTGELFF. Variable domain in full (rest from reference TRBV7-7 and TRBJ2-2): GAGVSQSPRYKVTKRGQDVTLRCDPISSHATLYWYQQALGQGPEFLTYFNYEAQPDKSGLPSDRFSAERPEGSISTLTIQRTEQRDSAMYRCASSLEGNTGELFFGEGSRLTVL.

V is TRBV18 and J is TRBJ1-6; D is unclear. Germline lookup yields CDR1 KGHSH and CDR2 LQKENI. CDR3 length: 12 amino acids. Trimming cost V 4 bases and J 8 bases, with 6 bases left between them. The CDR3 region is CASSLRYSPLHF. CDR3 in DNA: TGTGCCAGCTCACTACGTTATTCACCCCTCCACTTT.

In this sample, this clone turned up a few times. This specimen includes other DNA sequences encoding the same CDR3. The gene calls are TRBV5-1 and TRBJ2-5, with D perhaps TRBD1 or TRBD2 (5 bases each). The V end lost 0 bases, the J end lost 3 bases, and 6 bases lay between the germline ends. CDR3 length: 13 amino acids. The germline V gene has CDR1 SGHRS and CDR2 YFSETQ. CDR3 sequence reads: CASSLGGEETQYF. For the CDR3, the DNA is TGCGCCAGCAGCTTGGGAGGGGAAGAGACCCAGTACTTC.

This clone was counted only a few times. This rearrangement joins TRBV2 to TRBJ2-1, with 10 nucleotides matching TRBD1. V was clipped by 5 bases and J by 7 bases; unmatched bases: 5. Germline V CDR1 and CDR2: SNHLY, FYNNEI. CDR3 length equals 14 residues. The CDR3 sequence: CASSRQGAMNEQFF. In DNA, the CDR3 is TGTGCCAGCAGTAGACAGGGGGCTATGAATGAGCAGTTCTTC.

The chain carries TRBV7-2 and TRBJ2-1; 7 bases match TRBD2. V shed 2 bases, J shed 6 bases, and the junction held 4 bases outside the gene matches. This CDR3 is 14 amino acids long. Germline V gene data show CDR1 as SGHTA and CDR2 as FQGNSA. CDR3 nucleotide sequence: TGTGCCAGCAGCTTACCCTCGGGGGGCAATGAGCAGTTCTTC. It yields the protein CASSLPSGGNEQFF.

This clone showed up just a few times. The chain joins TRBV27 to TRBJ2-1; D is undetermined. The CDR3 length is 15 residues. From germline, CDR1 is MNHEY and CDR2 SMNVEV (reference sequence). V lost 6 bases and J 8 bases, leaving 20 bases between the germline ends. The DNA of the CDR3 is TGTGCCAGCAGCCGACCGAGGAGTAAGTTCTATGAGCAGTTCTTC. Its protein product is CASSRPRSKFYEQFF.

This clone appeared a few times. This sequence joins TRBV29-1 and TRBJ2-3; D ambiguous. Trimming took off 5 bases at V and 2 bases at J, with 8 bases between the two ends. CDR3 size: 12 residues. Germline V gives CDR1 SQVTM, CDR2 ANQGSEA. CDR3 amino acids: CSVHSSTDTQYF. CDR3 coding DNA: TGCAGCGTTCACTCATCCACAGATACGCAGTATTTT.

The CDR3 sequence is CASSLSPGLAGGQSDTQYF. The CDR3 DNA is TGTGCCAGCAGCCTCTCGCCAGGCCTAGCGGGAGGGCAATCAGATACGCAGTATTTT. The chain employs TRBV4-2 and TRBJ2-3; TRBD2 matches 12 bases. Looked up from germline, CDR1 is LGHNA and CDR2 is YNFKEQ. CDR3 length: 19 amino acids. The trim removed 4 bases at V and 4 bases at J, leaving 15 bases unmatched.

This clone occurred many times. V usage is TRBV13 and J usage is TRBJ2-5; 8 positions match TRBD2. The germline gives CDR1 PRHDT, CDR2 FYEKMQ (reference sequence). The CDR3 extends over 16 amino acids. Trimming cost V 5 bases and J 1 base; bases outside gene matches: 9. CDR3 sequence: CASSPPGGGTQETQYF. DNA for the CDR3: TGTGCCAGCAGCCCGCCGGGCGGGGGGACCCAAGAGACCCAGTACTTC.

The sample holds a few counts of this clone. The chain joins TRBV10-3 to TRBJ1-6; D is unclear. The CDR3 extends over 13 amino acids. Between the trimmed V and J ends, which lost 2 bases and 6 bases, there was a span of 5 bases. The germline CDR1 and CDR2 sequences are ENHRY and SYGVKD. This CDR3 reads CAISEHSNSPLHF. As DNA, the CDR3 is TGTGCCATCAGTGAGCACAGTAATTCACCCCTCCACTTT.

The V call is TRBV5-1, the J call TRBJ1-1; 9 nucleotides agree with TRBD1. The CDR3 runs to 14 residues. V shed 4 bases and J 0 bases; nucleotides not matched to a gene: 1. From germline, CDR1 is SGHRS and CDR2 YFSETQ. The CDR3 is CASSRDRVNTEAFF. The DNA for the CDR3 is TGCGCCAGCAGCAGGGACAGGGTGAACACTGAAGCTTTCTTT.

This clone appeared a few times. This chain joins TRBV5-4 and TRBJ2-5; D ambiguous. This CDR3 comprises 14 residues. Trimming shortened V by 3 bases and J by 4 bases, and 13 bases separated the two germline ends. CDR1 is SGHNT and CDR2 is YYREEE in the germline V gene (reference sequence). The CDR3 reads CASSSFDNPETQYF. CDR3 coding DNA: TGTGCCAGCAGCTCCTTTGACAATCCAGAGACCCAGTACTTC.

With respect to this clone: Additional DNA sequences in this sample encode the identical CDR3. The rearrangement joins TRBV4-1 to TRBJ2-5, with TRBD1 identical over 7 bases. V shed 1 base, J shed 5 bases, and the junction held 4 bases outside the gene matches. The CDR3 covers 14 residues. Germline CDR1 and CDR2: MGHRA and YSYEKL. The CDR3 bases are TGCGCCAGCAGCCAAGGACAGGGCGGGGAGACCCAGTACTTC. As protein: CASSQGQGGETQYF.

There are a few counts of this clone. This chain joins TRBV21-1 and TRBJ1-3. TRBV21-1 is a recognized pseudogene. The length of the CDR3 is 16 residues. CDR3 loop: CASRDLLPSSGNTIYF. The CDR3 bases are TGTGCCAGCAGAGACTTACTTCCGAGCTCTGGAAACACCATATATTTT.

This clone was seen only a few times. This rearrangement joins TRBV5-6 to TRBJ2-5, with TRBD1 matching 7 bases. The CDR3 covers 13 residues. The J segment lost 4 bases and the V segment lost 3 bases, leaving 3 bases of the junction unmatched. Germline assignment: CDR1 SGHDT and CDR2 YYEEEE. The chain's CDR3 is CASSSGTVETQYF. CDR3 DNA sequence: TGTGCCAGCAGCTCCGGGACAGTAGAGACCCAGTACTTC.

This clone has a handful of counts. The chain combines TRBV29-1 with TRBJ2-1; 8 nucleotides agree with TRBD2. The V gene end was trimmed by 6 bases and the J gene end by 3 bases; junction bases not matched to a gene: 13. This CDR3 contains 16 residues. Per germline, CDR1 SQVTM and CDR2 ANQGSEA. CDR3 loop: CSVTTTGGRIYNEQFF. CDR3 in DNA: TGCAGCGTCACCACAACGGGGGGGCGAATCTACAATGAGCAGTTCTTC.

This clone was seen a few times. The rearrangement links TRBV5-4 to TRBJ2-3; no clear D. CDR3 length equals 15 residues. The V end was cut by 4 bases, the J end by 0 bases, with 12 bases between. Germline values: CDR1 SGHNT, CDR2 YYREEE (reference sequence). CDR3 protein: CASSPAPSSTDTQYF. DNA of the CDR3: TGTGCCAGCAGCCCTGCTCCCTCTAGCACAGATACGCAGTATTTT.